Included here is one T cell receptor beta chain sequence, with context. V was pared by 0 bases and J by 3 bases, with 21 bases between. The CDR3 has 19 amino acids. CDR1 and CDR2 from the germline V gene are LGHNA and YSLEER. These data belong to a study of blood T cell repertoires in COVID-19. Across the study: Acute and convalescent COVID-19 samples came from the United States, Italy and Spain. T cells, B-cell-depleted T cells, or PBMCs provided the cDNA or gDNA that served as material.

In the original workflow: The assay estimated nucleated cells by amplifying reference gene primers. Here immunoSEQ multiplex PCR was the method, and the copy in TCRdb shows in-frame clones only, minus some. From that table come the V and J calls and clone size; the DNA was used to work out D and trimming. The repertoire holds some 96,000 clones, with about 84% as singletons. Sequencing used peripheral blood. The receptor was derived from a human donor in a cohort sampled during active COVID-19. The rearrangement joins TRBV4-3 to TRBJ1-5; a possible D gene is TRBD1 (5 bases). CDR3 sequence (DNA): TGCGCCAGCAGCCAAGAGAAACGGGGGATACCGGGTGACAATCAGCCCCAGCATTTT. It translates to CASSQEKRGIPGDNQPQHF.